These 25 T cell receptor beta chains came from one sample sequenced in a study of beta chain features in type 1 diabetes. General study findings and limits: Among patients with Type 1 diabetes, TCRB CDR3s were moderately but significantly shorter in every one of the four CD4+ subsets.

The authors reverse transcribed all of the isolated RNA, so sequencing captured expressed TCRB transcripts. Libraries were prepared by immunoSEQ multiplex PCR; TCRdb keeps only in-frame clonotypes and omits some of them. Of about 240,000 clones listed, approximately 15% were seen once; the top ten hold 0.015% to 0.02%. No antigen has been identified for these receptors. The sample comprised naive CD4+ T cells from blood. These receptors were collected from a man aged 25 to 40 with type 1 diabetes.

A few counts support this clone. The J gene is TRBJ1-5, the V gene TRBV25-1; 8 bases map to TRBD1. Germline V lookup: CDR1 MGHDK, CDR2 SYGVNS. With 4 bases clipped from V and 7 bases from J, the junction kept 9 bases outside the gene matches. This CDR3 spans 15 amino acids. CDR3 sequence: CASSGGQGIGQPQHF. The CDR3 DNA reads TGTGCCAGCAGTGGTGGACAGGGAATTGGGCAGCCCCAGCATTTT.

This clone has a handful of counts. V is TRBV30 and J is TRBJ2-7, with D hard to call. Germline CDR1 reads GTSNPN; CDR2 reads SVGIG (reference sequence). V lost 0 bases and J 2 bases, leaving 5 bases between the germline ends. The CDR3 length is 12 residues. The CDR3 bases are TGTGCCTGGAGTGTAATAGCCTACGAGCAGTACTTC. Protein sequence: CAWSVIAYEQYF.

The chain joins TRBV29-1 to TRBJ2-3; TRBD1 matches 10 bases. In germline, CDR1 is SQVTM, CDR2 ANQGSEA. The CDR3 loop spans 15 amino acids. The junction had 7 bases not matched to a gene; V was cut back by 7 bases and J by 0 bases. CDR3 loop: CSARGQGTSTDTQYF. The CDR3 DNA reads TGCAGCGCCCGGGGACAGGGGACCAGCACAGATACGCAGTATTTT.

This clone was found a few times. V gene TRBV6-5 combines with J gene TRBJ2-3; tentatively, D is TRBD2 (5 bases). Germline V gene lookup returns CDR1 MNHEY and CDR2 SVGAGI. The ends were cut back, 2 bases at V and 5 bases at J, with 8 bases in the middle. The CDR3 runs 13 residues. CDR3 loop: CASSYRGRDTQYF. DNA for the CDR3: TGTGCCAGCAGTTACCGAGGGAGAGATACGCAGTATTTT.

The chain has TRBV11-2 and TRBJ2-3, with 13 bases lining up with TRBD2. This CDR3 has 17 amino acids. With V trimmed by 6 bases and J by 2 bases, 8 bases remained unmatched. CDR1 and CDR2 from the germline V gene are SGHAT and FQNNGV. In DNA form, the CDR3 reads TGTGCCAGCAGTCGGACTAGCGGGGGCCGTATCACAGATACGCAGTATTTT. It encodes CASSRTSGGRITDTQYF.

This clone was seen only a few times. The chain carries TRBV6-5 and TRBJ2-1, with 8 positions matching TRBD1. The CDR3 is 16 residues long. V was clipped by 2 bases and J by 5 bases; unmatched bases: 8. Germline V gene data show CDR1 as MNHEY and CDR2 as SVGAGI. The CDR3 loop reads CASSYTYNRGNNEQFF. Written as DNA, the CDR3 is TGTGCCAGCAGTTACACGTACAACAGGGGGAACAATGAGCAGTTCTTC.

This chain joins TRBV29-1 and TRBJ2-2; possibly TRBD1 for D (6 bases). With 7 bases removed from V and 2 bases from J, the gap between germline ends came to 14 bases. Per germline, CDR1 SQVTM and CDR2 ANQGSEA. The CDR3 covers 14 residues. The CDR3 DNA reads TGCAGCGCCTCGGGACACCTTAACACCGGGGAGCTGTTTTTT. This encodes CSASGHLNTGELFF.

This clone was seen only a few times. J is TRBJ1-2 and V is TRBV30, with D tentatively TRBD1 (6 bases). The CDR3 has 15 amino acids. Trimming removed 3 bases from V and 8 bases from J, with 22 bases in between. Germline V gene lookup returns CDR1 GTSNPN and CDR2 SVGIG (reference sequence). The CDR3 bases are TGTGCCTGGAGCTCTCAAGCAGGGGCCTCGAAAGGCTACACCTTC. The encoded protein is CAWSSQAGASKGYTF.

V is TRBV10-3 and J is TRBJ2-7, with TRBD1 matching over 9 bases. The junction had 11 bases not matched to a gene; V was cut back by 11 bases and J by 6 bases. The CDR3 has 13 residues. Germline CDR1 reads ENHRY; CDR2 reads SYGVKD. The DNA for the CDR3 is TGTGCCTCCACCGGGACAGGGACCTCCGAGCAGTACTTC. It encodes CASTGTGTSEQYF.

V usage is TRBV6-1 and J usage is TRBJ1-2; possibly TRBD1 for D (6 bases). The CDR3 has 12 residues. V was pared by 7 bases and J by 2 bases, with 8 bases between. The germline V gene encodes CDR1 MNHNS and CDR2 SASEGT. CDR3 sequence reads: CASIGQNYGYTF. The CDR3 DNA reads as TGTGCCAGCATTGGACAGAACTATGGCTACACCTTC.

This clone was found a few times. The rearrangement uses TRBV7-2 and TRBJ2-3; D unresolved. This CDR3 has 16 residues. The germline gives CDR1 SGHTA, CDR2 FQGNSA. Trimming shortened V by 5 bases and J by 0 bases, and 15 bases separated the two germline ends. The CDR3 DNA follows: TGTGCCAGCAGCCTAGGTCCGTCGCGGAGCACAGATACGCAGTATTTT. Its protein is CASSLGPSRSTDTQYF.

Only a few counts were recorded for this clone. The J gene is TRBJ2-7, the V gene TRBV7-9, with 10 bases that match TRBD1. V was clipped by 5 bases and J by 0 bases; unmatched bases: 4. The CDR3 is 15 residues long. Germline values: CDR1 SEHNR, CDR2 FQNEAQ (reference sequence). CDR3: CASSPGQGTSYEQYF. The CDR3 nucleotides read TGTGCCAGCAGCCCGGGACAGGGGACCTCCTACGAGCAGTACTTC.

There are a few counts of this clone. This chain uses TRBV7-9 with TRBJ1-5, with 8 bases fitting TRBD1. Looked up from germline, CDR1 is SEHNR and CDR2 is FQNEAQ (reference sequence). The CDR3 contains 14 residues. J was trimmed by 7 bases and V by 5 bases; bases with no gene match: 7. CDR3 in amino acids: CASSPDRGDQPQHF. The CDR3 coding sequence is TGTGCCAGCAGCCCCGACAGGGGAGACCAGCCCCAGCATTTT. The full variable domain, with the rest looked up from reference TRBV7-9 and TRBJ1-5, is DTGVSQNPRHKITKRGQNVTFRCDPISEHNRLYWYRQTLGQGPEFLTYFQNEAQLEKSRLLSDRFSAERPKGSFSTLEIQRTEQGDSAMYLCASSPDRGDQPQHFGDGTRLSIL.

V usage is TRBV29-1 and J usage is TRBJ2-3; no clear D gene. Germline-derived CDR1 and CDR2 are SQVTM and ANQGSEA. Trimming left V 6 bases short and J 2 bases short, with 15 bases between. The CDR3 runs 14 residues. The DNA of the CDR3 is TGCAGCGTCTCAAGCCAGAGGCCCACAGATACGCAGTATTTT. It yields the protein CSVSSQRPTDTQYF.

This chain connects TRBV18 to TRBJ1-2; a weak D match, TRBD1 (6 bases). This CDR3 region has 15 residues. Deletions cut 2 bases from V and 4 bases from J, with 14 bases between. Germline lookup yields CDR1 KGHSH and CDR2 LQKENI. CDR3 sequence: CASSPESGGFYGYTF. Written as DNA, the CDR3 is TGTGCCAGCTCACCAGAGTCGGGGGGCTTCTATGGCTACACCTTC.

The chain has TRBV2 and TRBJ2-3, with D unresolved. Germline values: CDR1 SNHLY, CDR2 FYNNEI. V was shortened by 6 bases and J by 1 base, with 8 bases between the two germline ends. The CDR3 has 13 residues. The CDR3 spells CASRAVGTDTQYF. The DNA of the CDR3 is TGTGCCAGCAGGGCCGTGGGCACAGATACGCAGTATTTT.

The rearrangement joins TRBV19 to TRBJ1-5; a weak D match, TRBD1 (5 bases). The germline V gene has CDR1 LNHDA and CDR2 SQIVND (reference sequence). CDR3 length: 14 amino acids. V lost 8 bases and J 1 base, leaving 12 bases between the germline ends. CDR3 in amino acids: CASHRGSSNQPQHF. DNA of the CDR3: TGTGCCAGTCATAGGGGATCGAGCAATCAGCCCCAGCATTTT.

The chain combines TRBV5-1 with TRBJ1-4; D might be TRBD1 (6 bases). The CDR3 contains 15 residues. Deletions cut 4 bases from V and 3 bases from J, with 13 bases between. Per the germline V gene, CDR1 is SGHRS and CDR2 is YFSETQ. This CDR3 is CASSPGQSSNEKLFF. CDR3 coding DNA: TGCGCCAGCAGCCCCGGACAGTCATCTAATGAAAAACTGTTTTTT. The full variable domain, its missing parts supplied by reference TRBV5-1 and TRBJ1-4, is KAGVTQTPRYLIKTRGQQVTLSCSPISGHRSVSWYQQTPGQGLQFLFEYFSETQRNKGNFPGRFSGRQFSNSRSEMNVSTLELGDSALYLCASSPGQSSNEKLFFGSGTQLSVL.

The chain has TRBV9 and TRBJ1-2; 8 bases align to TRBD1. V shed 1 base and J 4 bases; nucleotides not matched to a gene: 3. Germline lookup yields CDR1 SGDLS and CDR2 YYNGEE. This CDR3 is built from 14 residues. The CDR3 DNA follows: TGTGCCAGCAGCGTACAGGGGGCCGTCTATGGCTACACCTTC. Amino acids: CASSVQGAVYGYTF.

This clone occurred a few times. V gene TRBV30 combines with J gene TRBJ1-2; 10 positions agree with TRBD1. The CDR3 is 15 residues long. Trimming took 2 bases from V and 6 from J; bases not matched to a gene: 9. Germline lookup yields CDR1 GTSNPN and CDR2 SVGIG (reference sequence). The CDR3 loop is CAWSLSSTGGHGYTF. The CDR3 DNA reads TGTGCCTGGAGTCTATCATCGACAGGGGGCCATGGCTACACCTTC.

This clone has a handful of counts. This chain uses TRBV27 with TRBJ2-7; 7 bases match TRBD2. Germline V CDR1 and CDR2: MNHEY, SMNVEV (reference sequence). There are 15 residues in the CDR3. With 6 bases clipped from V and 6 bases from J, the junction kept 14 bases outside the gene matches. CDR3 loop: CASRPSGAVPGEQYF. DNA of the CDR3: TGTGCCAGCAGGCCCAGCGGGGCGGTCCCCGGCGAGCAGTACTTC.

The sample holds a few counts of this clone. The chain joins TRBV9 to TRBJ2-3; 13 nucleotides align to TRBD2. CDR3 length: 17 residues. Germline CDR1 is SGDLS and CDR2 is YYNGEE. V shed 5 bases, J shed 5 bases, and the junction held 11 bases outside the gene matches. The CDR3 loop reads CASSATLAGGLGDTQYF. In nucleotides, the CDR3 is TGTGCCAGCAGTGCCACACTAGCGGGGGGGCTGGGAGATACGCAGTATTTT.

This chain uses TRBV5-1 with TRBJ2-2; D gene ambiguous. CDR3 length equals 16 residues. Germline CDR1 SGHRS, CDR2 YFSETQ. The V end lost 4 bases, the J end lost 0 bases, and 13 bases lay between the germline ends. The CDR3: CASSLTGSSNTGELFF. For the CDR3, the DNA is TGCGCCAGCAGCCTAACCGGGTCCTCGAACACCGGGGAGCTGTTTTTT.

This clone was seen a handful of times. The V gene is TRBV5-4, the J gene TRBJ1-1; tentatively, D is TRBD1 (6 bases). The germline gives CDR1 SGHNT, CDR2 YYREEE (reference sequence). Trimming shortened V by 4 bases and J by 2 bases, and 9 bases separated the two germline ends. This CDR3 region has 13 residues. CDR3 residues: CASSPQGNTEAFF. Written as DNA, the CDR3 is TGTGCCAGCAGCCCACAGGGAAACACTGAAGCTTTCTTT. Filled out from reference TRBV5-4 and TRBJ1-1, the complete variable domain reads ETGVTQSPTHLIKTRGQQVTLRCSSQSGHNTVSWYQQALGQGPQFIFQYYREEENGRGNFPPRFSGLQFPNYSSELNVNALELDDSALYLCASSPQGNTEAFFGQGTRLTVV.

The chain links TRBV30 to TRBJ2-1; tentative D call: TRBD2 (5 bases). The germline gives CDR1 GTSNPN, CDR2 SVGIG (reference sequence). The CDR3 is 14 amino acids. Trimming removed 3 bases from V and 5 bases from J, with 14 bases in between. The CDR3 protein is CAWRSAGQNNEQFF. In DNA form, the CDR3 reads TGTGCCTGGAGGTCTGCGGGTCAGAACAATGAGCAGTTCTTC.